The present T cell receptor (beta chain) was sequenced within a study of lymphopenia after photon versus proton radiotherapy. Libraries were prepared by immunoSEQ multiplex PCR; TCRdb keeps only in-frame clonotypes and omits some of them. Of tens of thousands of clones in the sample, 84% were seen once. Details on this clone: The antigen is undetermined.

Germline V gene lookup returns CDR1 SGHTA and CDR2 FQGNSA. Trimming at V came to 5 bases and at J to 4 bases, leaving 11 bases not matched to a gene. The CDR3 sequence is 16 residues long. Study conclusions and caveats: After the lymphocyte nadir, photon-treated repertoires showed oligoclonal expansion, especially of CD8+ Temra cells.

The sequencing used peripheral blood, collected from a patient treated with proton-based radiotherapy. The V call is TRBV7-2, the J call TRBJ1-2, with 9 bases matching TRBD1. The sequence was obtained from a man aged 55 to 69 with pancreatic cancer. The CDR3 bases are TGTGCCAGCAGCCCCGCGCCGGGACAGGGTCGCTATGGCTACACCTTC. Translated: CASSPAPGQGRYGYTF.